These T cell receptor beta chains were read from a single sample in a study of Graves' ophthalmopathy and Graves' hyperthyroidism. TCRdb reprocessed the multiplex PCR reads with MiXCR, giving one entry per CDR3 protein. The data show 170,000 or so distinct CDR3 sequences, with roughly two fifths seen just once and under 6.5% held by the top ten. The sample comprised peripheral blood. These receptors originate from a woman between 35 and 50 years old with Graves' ophthalmopathy. The CDR3 runs from the conserved cysteine through the conserved F or W. D genes are given only for firm matches. Part of the rows lack a size; the others show once, few, many or a class for expanded clones.

d_call | j_call | clone_size | v_call | cdr3_aa | cdr3_nt
- | TRBJ1-1 | many | TRBV6-2/TRBV6-3 | CASSERGGRSVEAFF | TGTGCCAGCAGTGAGAGGGGGGGCCGCTCGGTTGAAGCTTTCTTT
- | TRBJ1-1 | - | TRBV2 | CAIGEGNTEAFF | TGTGCCATAGGGGAGGGGAACACTGAAGCTTTCTTT
- | TRBJ2-5 | once | TRBV12-3/TRBV12-4 | CASSRLEETQYF | TGTGCCAGCAGCCGACTTGAGGAGACCCAGTACTTC
- | TRBJ2-7 | - | TRBV6-2/TRBV6-3 | CASSSHPGYYEQYF | TGTGCCAGCAGTTCCCATCCAGGATACTACGAGCAGTACTTC
- | TRBJ2-7 | - | TRBV28 | CASSEDSWYF | TGTGCCAGCAGTGAGGACAGCTGGTACTTC
TRBD1 | TRBJ1-6 | - | TRBV27 | CASRRTGGVPPLHF | TGTGCCAGCAGGCGGACAGGGGGCGTGCCACCCCTCCACTTT
- | TRBJ1-1 | - | TRBV6-2/TRBV6-3 | CASSYSSTPDRFGNTEAFF | TGTGCCAGCAGTTACTCGAGTACCCCCGACAGGTTTGGGAACACTGAAGCTTTCTTT
TRBD1 | TRBJ1-3 | many | TRBV9 | CASSALPQGAGGNTIYF | TGTGCCAGCAGCGCCCTTCCACAGGGGGCGGGTGGAAACACCATATATTTT
TRBD2 | TRBJ2-2 | many | TRBV28 | CASRLGTSYAGELFF | TGTGCCAGCAGACTCGGGACTAGCTATGCCGGGGAGCTGTTTTTT
- | TRBJ2-2 | - | TRBV5-1 | CASSSLADNTGELFF | TGCGCCAGCAGCTCCCTAGCCGATAACACCGGGGAGCTGTTTTTT
- | TRBJ1-6 | many | TRBV7-2 | CASSFLRAKIRSPLHF | TGTGCCAGCAGCTTCCTCCGGGCGAAGATTAGGTCACCCCTCCACTTT
- | TRBJ1-1 | many | TRBV2 | CASRDDRGNTEAFF | TGTGCCAGCAGAGACGACAGAGGGAACACTGAAGCTTTCTTT
- | TRBJ2-7 | - | TRBV27 | CASSSGGLTAYEQYF | TGTGCCAGCAGTTCAGGGGGGCTCACCGCCTACGAGCAGTACTTC
- | TRBJ1-5 | many | TRBV28 | CASSGGTEVNQPQHF | TGTGCCAGCAGTGGGGGGACTGAGGTCAATCAGCCCCAGCATTTT
- | TRBJ1-1 | many | TRBV6-5 | CASSYSRGGTEAFF | TGTGCCAGCAGTTACTCGAGGGGTGGCACTGAAGCTTTCTTT
- | TRBJ2-2 | many | TRBV19 | CASSIYGIRDTNTGELFF | TGTGCCAGTAGTATTTACGGTATCAGGGACACCAACACCGGGGAGCTGTTTTTT
- | TRBJ1-3 | many | TRBV28 | CASSVSWDTRGDTIYF | TGTGCCAGCAGCGTCAGCTGGGACACGCGGGGGGACACCATATATTTT
- | TRBJ2-5 | - | TRBV27 | CASSSLKGEKTQYF | TGTGCCAGCAGTTCCCTGAAGGGTGAGAAGACCCAGTACTTC
- | TRBJ2-2 | many | TRBV19 | CASLDFFLTGELFF | TGTGCCAGTTTAGACTTCTTCCTCACCGGGGAGCTGTTTTTT
- | TRBJ1-5 | - | TRBV24-1 | CATSPRQGEGAQHF | TGTGCCACCAGTCCCCGGCAGGGAGAGGGGGCCCAGCATTTT
TRBD1 | TRBJ1-6 | - | TRBV6-1 | CASSQGVTLHF | TGTGCCAGCAGCCAGGGGGTTACCCTCCACTTT
- | TRBJ1-5 | many | TRBV28 | CASSLGNNQPQHF | TGTGCCAGCAGTTTAGGGAACAATCAGCCCCAGCATTTT
- | TRBJ1-2 | - | TRBV28 | CASSPSSLGEANYGYTF | TGTGCCAGCAGTCCCAGCTCCTTGGGGGAAGCTAACTATGGCTACACCTTC
- | TRBJ1-1 | many | TRBV4-1 | CASSQARFSTEAFF | TGCGCCAGCAGCCAAGCCAGGTTTAGCACTGAAGCTTTCTTT
TRBD1 | TRBJ2-7 | - | TRBV7-8 | CASSQLTGAVYEQYF | TGTGCCAGCAGCCAACTAACAGGGGCCGTTTACGAGCAGTACTTC
- | TRBJ1-6 | many | TRBV6-5 | CASRVGWDNSPLHF | TGTGCCAGCAGGGTCGGTTGGGATAATTCACCCCTCCACTTT
- | TRBJ2-5 | many | TRBV7-2 | CASSSGAGGFGETQYF | TGTGCCAGCAGCTCGGGTGCTGGGGGGTTTGGGGAGACCCAGTACTTC
- | TRBJ2-5 | - | TRBV7-2 | CASSNGQPQETQYF | TGTGCCAGCAGCAACGGACAGCCCCAAGAGACCCAGTACTTC
- | TRBJ2-7 | - | TRBV9 | CASSVGGGNSLGEQYF | TGTGCCAGCAGCGTAGGAGGAGGGAATAGTCTTGGCGAGCAGTACTTC
- | TRBJ1-1 | - | TRBV12-3/TRBV12-4 | CASSLEKSEAFF | TGTGCCAGCAGTTTAGAAAAGTCTGAAGCTTTCTTT
- | TRBJ2-7 | many | TRBV28 | CASSPGGVVEQYF | TGTGCCAGCAGTCCAGGGGGGGTTGTCGAGCAGTACTTC
- | TRBJ1-5 | many | TRBV6-2/TRBV6-3 | CASHKGPGSYQPQHF | TGTGCCAGCCACAAAGGGCCAGGGAGCTATCAGCCCCAGCATTTT
- | TRBJ2-7 | - | TRBV9 | CASSGLIGDPLF | TGTGCCAGCAGCGGCTTAATCGGGGACCCTCTCTTC
- | TRBJ1-6 | many | TRBV4-2 | CASSQDYVGFSPLHF | TGTGCCAGCAGCCAAGACTACGTCGGGTTCTCACCCCTCCACTTT
- | TRBJ2-5 | - | TRBV11-2 | CASSLIGKWTQYF | TGTGCCAGCAGCTTAATCGGGAAGTGGACCCAGTACTTC
TRBD2 | TRBJ2-2 | - | TRBV6-1 | CASRGRRGRNTGELFF | TGTGCCAGCAGGGGACGTCGCGGGAGGAACACCGGGGAGCTGTTTTTT
- | TRBJ1-1 | many | TRBV14 | CASSHGDQRWTEAFF | TGTGCCAGCAGCCACGGGGACCAAAGGTGGACTGAAGCTTTCTTT
TRBD1 | TRBJ1-1 | - | TRBV6-1 | CASSPDRGLGNTEAFF | TGTGCCAGCAGTCCGGACAGGGGGCTAGGAAACACTGAAGCTTTCTTT
- | TRBJ2-7 | - | TRBV20-1 | CSAFSPTNGYEQYF | TGCAGTGCTTTTTCACCAACTAATGGGTACGAGCAGTACTTC
TRBD1 | TRBJ1-5 | many | TRBV29-1 | CSVAQGTGNQPQHF | TGCAGCGTTGCACAGGGGACGGGCAATCAGCCCCAGCATTTT
TRBD1 | TRBJ2-5 | - | TRBV15 | CATSLPGQGGTRTQYF | TGTGCCACCAGCTTGCCGGGACAGGGGGGGACCCGGACCCAGTACTTC
TRBD1 | TRBJ2-5 | few | TRBV6-2/TRBV6-3 | CASSPGTDQETQYF | TGTGCCAGCAGCCCCGGGACAGACCAAGAGACCCAGTACTTC
TRBD1 | TRBJ2-5 | many | TRBV29-1 | CSVDRGQETQYF | TGCAGCGTTGACAGGGGGCAAGAGACCCAGTACTTC
TRBD2 | TRBJ2-2 | many | TRBV9 | CASSVRGGSGELFF | TGTGCCAGCAGCGTACGGGGGGGCTCCGGGGAGCTGTTTTTT
- | TRBJ2-7 | many | TRBV7-9 | CASSLEVGLRNF | TGTGCCAGCAGCTTAGAGGTTGGGTTGCGGAACTTC
TRBD1 | TRBJ1-1 | many | TRBV29-1 | CSVGHPTGGVTEAFF | TGCAGCGTTGGACACCCGACAGGGGGTGTTACTGAAGCTTTCTTT
- | TRBJ1-5 | once | TRBV12-3/TRBV12-4 | CASSLRGGWQPQHF | TGTGCCAGCAGTTTAAGGGGAGGGTGGCAGCCCCAGCATTTT
TRBD1 | TRBJ2-2 | many | TRBV13 | CASSLEGQSNTGELFF | TGTGCCAGCAGCTTAGAGGGACAGTCGAACACCGGGGAGCTGTTTTTT
TRBD1 | TRBJ1-3 | many | TRBV28 | CASSPTTGVNTIYF | TGTGCCAGCAGTCCAACGACAGGGGTAAACACCATATATTTT
TRBD1 | TRBJ2-5 | many | TRBV6-2/TRBV6-3 | CASSSLTGEETQYF | TGTGCCAGCAGTTCGTTGACAGGGGAAGAGACCCAGTACTTC
- | TRBJ1-2 | many | TRBV12-3/TRBV12-4 | CASSPTGILYGYTF | TGTGCCAGCAGTCCTACAGGGATTCTCTATGGCTACACCTTC
- | TRBJ2-7 | many | TRBV4-1 | CASSRSLGNSYEQYF | TGCGCCAGCAGCCGATCCCTTGGGAATTCGTACGAGCAGTACTTC